Listed below are T cell receptor beta chains from one sample, sequenced in a study of blood T cell repertoires in COVID-19. Here immunoSEQ multiplex PCR was the method, and the copy in TCRdb shows in-frame clones only, minus some. The table includes about 210,000 clones, about 86% detected once. Material for sequencing was peripheral blood. The source of these receptors is an older woman with acute or convalescent COVID-19. Both conserved end residues are part of each CDR3. D genes are given only for firm matches.

v_call	d_call	j_call	cdr3_aa	cdr3_nt
TRBV2	-	TRBJ1-1	CASSVARAFTEAFF	TGTGCCAGCAGTGTAGCCAGGGCGTTCACTGAAGCTTTCTTT
TRBV2	TRBD1	TRBJ1-5	CASSDWTGGNQPQHF	TGTGCCAGCAGTGATTGGACAGGGGGCAATCAGCCCCAGCATTTT
TRBV15	TRBD2	TRBJ2-4	CATSRPELAGAKNIQYF	TGTGCCACCAGCAGGCCTGAACTAGCGGGAGCCAAAAACATTCAGTACTTC
TRBV5-1	TRBD1	TRBJ2-7	CASSLRDRVNEQYF	TGCGCCAGCAGCTTGAGGGACAGGGTGAACGAGCAGTACTTC
TRBV20-1	-	TRBJ2-1	CSASSAFAEQFF	TGCAGTGCTAGTTCTGCGTTTGCTGAGCAGTTCTTC
TRBV12-3/TRBV12-4	TRBD1	TRBJ1-2	CASSKDREVGYTF	TGTGCCAGCAGCAAAGACAGGGAGGTTGGCTACACCTTC
TRBV7-2	-	TRBJ1-5	CASSFGGWGNQPQHF	TGTGCCAGCAGCTTCGGGGGATGGGGTAATCAGCCCCAGCATTTT
TRBV10-3	TRBD1	TRBJ1-5	CAVGEGANQPQHF	TGTGCCGTCGGAGAGGGGGCCAATCAGCCCCAGCATTTT
TRBV12-5	-	TRBJ2-7	CASGFRYEQYF	TGTGCTAGTGGTTTCCGGTACGAGCAGTACTTC
TRBV2	-	TRBJ1-5	CASSDTFVGGAQHF	TGTGCCAGCAGTGATACTTTTGTAGGAGGGGCCCAGCATTTT